This section outlines one T cell receptor (beta chain) sequence together with its context. Its specificity is unknown. Naive CD8 cells, CD45RO-negative and positively selected for CCR7, excluded terminally differentiated effector memory CD45RA+ cells. These data originate in a study of shared clonotypes between healthy human individuals. Study-wide results and limits: Larger estimated richness was generally recorded for naive subsets relative to memory subsets.

The CDR3 sequence is 18 residues long. V was clipped by 6 bases and J by 5 bases, with 28 bases between them. Germline assignment: CDR1 MNHEY and CDR2 SMNVEV (reference sequence). In the source study's methods: Owing to the provision of junction-only sequences devoid of quality scores by immunoSEQ, filtering differed. Measured with immunoSEQ multiplex PCR; TCRdb has only the in-frame clones, and not every one. The V and J calls and clone size are taken from that table; D and trimming were inferred from the DNA. The sample shows some 2.1 million clones, about 95% of them seen only once. The receptor's source is a man younger than 35 in good health. The sequenced sample was naive CD8+ T cells sorted from blood. V usage is TRBV27 and J usage is TRBJ2-5; either TRBD1 or TRBD2 may fit D (5 bases each). The CDR3 region is CASSSLGVGGLTGETQYF. CDR3 sequence (DNA): TGTGCCAGCAGCTCCTTAGGGGTTGGGGGATTAACCGGGGAGACCCAGTACTTC.